This T cell receptor beta chain emerged from a study of neurological immune-mediated disorders. Overall study findings and caveats: According to phylogenetic grouping, one related-CDR3 cluster, a possible signature, contained the repertoires of 18 of 34 multiple sclerosis patients. Falling below healthy controls, multiple sclerosis showed the least TCR clonal expansion, while HTLV-1-associated myelopathy showed the most.

This CDR3 is 12 amino acids long. Germline V gene lookup returns CDR1 SGHRS and CDR2 YFSETQ. Trimming took 2 bases from V and 9 from J, leaving 10 bases between them. This clonotype was found many times. Its antigen is not known. Every sequencing run generated over 160 million TCR-beta sequences from 15-18 subjects. From the 5' RACE reads, TCRdb called clonotypes with MiXCR, one entry per CDR3 protein. There are approximately 50,000 distinct CDR3 sequences in the sample; around 4% occur only once, and 6.5% lies in the top ten. The sample comprised PBMCs. The chain employs TRBV5-1 and TRBJ2-3, with D unclear. The sequence was collected from a man aged 60 to 75 with multiple sclerosis. The CDR3 sequence is CASSFERRTQYF. CDR3 bases: TGCGCCAGCAGCTTCGAAAGACGCACGCAGTATTTT.